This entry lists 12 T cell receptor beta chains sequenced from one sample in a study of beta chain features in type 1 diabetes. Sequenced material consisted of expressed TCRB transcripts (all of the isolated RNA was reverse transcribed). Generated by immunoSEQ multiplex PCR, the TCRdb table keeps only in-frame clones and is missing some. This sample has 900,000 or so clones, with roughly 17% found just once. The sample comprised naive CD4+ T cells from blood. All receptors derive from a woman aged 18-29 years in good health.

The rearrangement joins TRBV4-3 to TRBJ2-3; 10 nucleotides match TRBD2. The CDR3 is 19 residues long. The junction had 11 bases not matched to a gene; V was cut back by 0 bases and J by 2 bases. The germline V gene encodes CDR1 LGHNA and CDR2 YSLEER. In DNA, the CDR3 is TGCGCCAGCAGCCAAGATGTGCTAGCGGGAGAGGGAGACACAGATACGCAGTATTTT. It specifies CASSQDVLAGEGDTDTQYF.

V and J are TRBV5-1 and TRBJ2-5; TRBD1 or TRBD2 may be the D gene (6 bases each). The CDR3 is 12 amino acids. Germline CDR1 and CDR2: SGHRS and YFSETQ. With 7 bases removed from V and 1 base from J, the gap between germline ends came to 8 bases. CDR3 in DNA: TGCGCCAGCGGGGGGCGCCAAGAGACCCAGTACTTC. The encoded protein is CASGGRQETQYF.

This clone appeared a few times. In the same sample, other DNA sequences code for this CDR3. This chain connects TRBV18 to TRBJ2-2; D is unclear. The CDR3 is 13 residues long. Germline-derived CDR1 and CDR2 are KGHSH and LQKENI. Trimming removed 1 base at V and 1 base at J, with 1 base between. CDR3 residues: CASSPRNTGELFF. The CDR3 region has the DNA TGTGCCAGCTCACCACGGAACACCGGGGAGCTGTTTTTT. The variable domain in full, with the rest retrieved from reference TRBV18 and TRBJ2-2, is NAGVMQNPRHLVRRRGQEARLRCSPMKGHSHVYWYRQLPEEGLKFMVYLQKENIIDESGMPKERFSAEFPKEGPSILRIQQVVRGDSAAYFCASSPRNTGELFFGEGSRLTVL.

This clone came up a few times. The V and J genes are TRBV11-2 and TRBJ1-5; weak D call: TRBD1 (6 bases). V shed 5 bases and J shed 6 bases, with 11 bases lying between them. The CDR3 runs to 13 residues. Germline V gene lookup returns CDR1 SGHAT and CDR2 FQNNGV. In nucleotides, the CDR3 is TGTGCCAGCAGCCCAGACAGGACTCAGCCCCAGCATTTT. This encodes CASSPDRTQPQHF.

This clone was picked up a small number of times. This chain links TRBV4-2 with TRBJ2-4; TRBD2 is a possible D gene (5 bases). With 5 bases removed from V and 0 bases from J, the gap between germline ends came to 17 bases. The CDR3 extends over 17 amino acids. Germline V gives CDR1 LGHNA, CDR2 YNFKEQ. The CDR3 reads CASSTHTSSLAKNIQYF. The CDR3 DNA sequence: TGTGCCAGCAGCACTCACACTAGTTCTTTAGCCAAAAACATTCAGTACTTC.

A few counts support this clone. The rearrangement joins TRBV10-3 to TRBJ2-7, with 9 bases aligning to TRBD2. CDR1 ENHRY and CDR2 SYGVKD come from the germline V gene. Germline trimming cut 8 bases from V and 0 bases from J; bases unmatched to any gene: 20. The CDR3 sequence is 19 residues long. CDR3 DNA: TGTGCCATCGCCTCCTGGGGCGGGAGGGAAAAACCTGTCTCCTACGAGCAGTACTTC. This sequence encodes CAIASWGGREKPVSYEQYF.

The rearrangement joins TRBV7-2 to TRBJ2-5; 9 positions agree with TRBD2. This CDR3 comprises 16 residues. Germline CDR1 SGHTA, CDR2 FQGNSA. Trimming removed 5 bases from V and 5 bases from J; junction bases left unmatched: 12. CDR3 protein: CASSPVWREGRETQYF. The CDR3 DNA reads TGTGCCAGCAGCCCCGTTTGGCGGGAGGGCCGGGAGACCCAGTACTTC.

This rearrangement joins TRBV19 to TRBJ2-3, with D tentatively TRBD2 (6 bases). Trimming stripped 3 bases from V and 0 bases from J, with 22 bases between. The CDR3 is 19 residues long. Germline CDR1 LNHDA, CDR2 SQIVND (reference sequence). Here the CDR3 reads CASSILPRGTPKSTDTQYF. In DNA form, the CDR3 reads TGTGCCAGTAGTATTCTTCCTCGGGGGACCCCGAAAAGCACAGATACGCAGTATTTT.

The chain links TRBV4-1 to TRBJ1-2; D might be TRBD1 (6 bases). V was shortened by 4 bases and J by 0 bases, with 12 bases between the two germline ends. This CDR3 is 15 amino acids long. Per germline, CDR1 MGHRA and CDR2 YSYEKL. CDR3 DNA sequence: TGCGCCAGCAGCCGGACAGACCAGACTAACTATGGCTACACCTTC. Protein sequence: CASSRTDQTNYGYTF.

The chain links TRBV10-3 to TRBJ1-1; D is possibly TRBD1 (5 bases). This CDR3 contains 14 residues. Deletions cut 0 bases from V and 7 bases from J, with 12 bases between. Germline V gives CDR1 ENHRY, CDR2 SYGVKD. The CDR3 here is CAISESSGTREAFF. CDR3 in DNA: TGTGCCATCAGTGAGTCGTCAGGGACCCGTGAAGCTTTCTTT.

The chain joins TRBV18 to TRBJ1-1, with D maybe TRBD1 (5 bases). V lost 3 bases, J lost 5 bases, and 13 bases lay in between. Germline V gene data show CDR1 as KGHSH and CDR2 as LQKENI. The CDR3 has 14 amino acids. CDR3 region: CASSPQGVGTEAFF. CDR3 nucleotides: TGTGCCAGCTCACCCCAGGGAGTAGGTACTGAAGCTTTCTTT. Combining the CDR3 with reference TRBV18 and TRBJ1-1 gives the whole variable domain NAGVMQNPRHLVRRRGQEARLRCSPMKGHSHVYWYRQLPEEGLKFMVYLQKENIIDESGMPKERFSAEFPKEGPSILRIQQVVRGDSAAYFCASSPQGVGTEAFFGQGTRLTVV.

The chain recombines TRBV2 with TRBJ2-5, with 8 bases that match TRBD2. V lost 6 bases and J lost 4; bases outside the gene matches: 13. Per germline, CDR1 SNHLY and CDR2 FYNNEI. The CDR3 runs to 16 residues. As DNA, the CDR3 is TGTGCCAGCAGCGCTCAGTCCGGGACTAGGACAGAGACCCAGTACTTC. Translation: CASSAQSGTRTETQYF.